Shown below are 8 T cell receptor beta chains from a single sample sequenced in a study of blood T cell repertoires in COVID-19. Profiling relied on immunoSEQ multiplex PCR, and the TCRdb table lists in-frame clones only, not all of them. The sample has approximately 230,000 clones; around nine tenths are singletons. Sequencing was done on a sample of peripheral blood. The receptor source for this set is a man older than 75 with acute or convalescent COVID-19.

V usage is TRBV2 and J usage is TRBJ2-2; D might be TRBD2 (7 bases). In germline, CDR1 is SNHLY, CDR2 FYNNEI. CDR3 length: 14 amino acids. V lost 6 bases to trimming and J lost 7 bases, with 15 bases between them. CDR3 residues: CASSLRGAGGELFF. DNA of the CDR3: TGTGCCAGCAGCCTCCGGGGGGCCGGCGGGGAGCTGTTTTTT.

V usage is TRBV19 and J usage is TRBJ1-1; the D gene is possibly TRBD1 (6 bases). The CDR3 is 15 residues long. Germline assignment: CDR1 LNHDA and CDR2 SQIVND (reference sequence). V was trimmed by 3 bases and J by 0 bases, leaving 11 bases between them. Here the CDR3 DNA reads TGTGCCAGTAGTATGACAGGAGGCATGAACACTGAAGCTTTCTTT. It encodes CASSMTGGMNTEAFF.

J is TRBJ1-3 and V is TRBV11-2, with 9 bases matching TRBD1. Losses at the gene ends were 6 bases for V and 5 bases for J; bases not matched to a gene: 8. Germline V gives CDR1 SGHAT, CDR2 FQNNGV. The CDR3 has 15 amino acids. The CDR3 is CASRRQGDRRNTIYF. The CDR3, as DNA: TGTGCCAGCAGGCGACAGGGGGATCGAAGAAACACCATATATTTT.

The genes are TRBV19 and TRBJ2-5, with 7 bases that match TRBD1. This CDR3 is built from 14 residues. V shed 3 bases and J 0 bases; nucleotides not matched to a gene: 1. Germline V gives CDR1 LNHDA, CDR2 SQIVND (reference sequence). CDR3 loop: CASSITGDQETQYF. DNA of the CDR3: TGTGCCAGTAGTATCACAGGGGACCAAGAGACCCAGTACTTC.

The chain joins TRBV6-5 to TRBJ2-7; 8 bases are a match to TRBD1. This CDR3 is built from 15 residues. CDR1 MNHEY and CDR2 SVGAGI come from the germline V gene. V was pared by 0 bases and J by 4 bases, with 5 bases of the junction left unmatched. The CDR3 is CASSYSWTGLYEQYF. CDR3 DNA: TGTGCCAGCAGTTACTCTTGGACAGGGTTGTACGAGCAGTACTTC.

The rearrangement uses TRBV7-2 and TRBJ2-1, with TRBD1 identical over 12 bases. This CDR3 has 16 amino acids. Losses at the gene ends were 1 base for V and 6 bases for J; bases not matched to a gene: 4. The germline CDR1 and CDR2 sequences are SGHTA and FQGNSA. The CDR3 DNA is TGTGCCAGCAGCTTAGGGCCGGGACAGGGGGCCAATGAGCAGTTCTTC. It encodes CASSLGPGQGANEQFF.

The chain has TRBV11-2 and TRBJ2-1, with TRBD2 identical over 10 bases. The CDR3 length is 16 residues. Germline loops: CDR1 SGHAT, CDR2 FQNNGV. The ends lost 0 bases at V and 3 bases at J; junction bases unmatched: 2. The CDR3 sequence is CASSLEASGSYNEQFF. The CDR3 nucleotides are TGTGCCAGCAGCTTAGAAGCTAGCGGGAGCTACAATGAGCAGTTCTTC.

This chain connects TRBV28 to TRBJ2-7; 10 bases line up with TRBD1. Germline CDR1 and CDR2: MDHEN and SYDVKM. V trimming: 7 bases; J trimming: 4 bases; junction bases outside the gene matches: 4. The CDR3 is 13 residues long. The CDR3 coding sequence is TGTGCCAGCAAGCCGGGACAGGGGTACGAGCAGTACTTC. Protein: CASKPGQGYEQYF.